This T cell receptor (beta chain) was sequenced during a study of identifying expanded T cells in peripheral blood. General study results and limits: About 1.2 clones differed between technical replicates, versus about 15 and 19 over time.

Clones were sequenced by immunoSEQ multiplex PCR, and TCRdb holds only the in-frame ones, with some missing. Of around 78,000 clones detected, 84% appear once; the ten largest clones hold about 20%. Healthy donors had no documented immune events, such as infections, while sampled. This clone was recorded a few times. Its antigen is as yet unknown. Looked up from germline, CDR1 is MDHEN and CDR2 is SYDVKM. This CDR3 is 16 amino acids long. Trimming removed 5 bases at V and 0 bases at J, with 14 bases between. The sequenced sample consisted of blood. The chain combines TRBV28 with TRBJ1-3, with D possibly being TRBD1 (6 bases). This sequence was found in a person aged 18-69 years in good health. CDR3 sequence (DNA): TGTGCCAGCAGTCAGAAGGGGGTAAGCTCTGGAAACACCATATATTTT. This codes for CASSQKGVSSGNTIYF. Using reference TRBV28 and TRBJ1-3 for the parts outside the CDR3, the full variable domain is DVKVTQSSRYLVKRTGEKVFLECVQDMDHENMFWYRQDPGLGLRLIYFSYDVKMKEKGDIPEGYSVSREKKERFSLILESASTNQTSMYLCASSQKGVSSGNTIYFGEGSWLTVV.